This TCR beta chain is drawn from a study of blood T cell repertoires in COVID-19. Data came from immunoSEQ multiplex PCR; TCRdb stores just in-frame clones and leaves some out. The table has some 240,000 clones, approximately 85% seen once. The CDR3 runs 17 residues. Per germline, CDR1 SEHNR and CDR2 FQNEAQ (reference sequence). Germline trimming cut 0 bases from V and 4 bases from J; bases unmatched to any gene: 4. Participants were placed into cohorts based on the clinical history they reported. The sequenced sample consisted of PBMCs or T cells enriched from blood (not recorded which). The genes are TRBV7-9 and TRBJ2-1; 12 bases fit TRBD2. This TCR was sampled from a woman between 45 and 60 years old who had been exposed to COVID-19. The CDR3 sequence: CASSLAKTSGGYNEQFF. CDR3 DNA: TGTGCCAGCAGCTTAGCGAAAACTAGCGGGGGGTACAATGAGCAGTTCTTC.